One sample yielded the 11 T cell receptor beta chains listed below, sequenced in a study of tumor and adjacent non-tumor tissue in lung cancer. No cell sorting was done before RNA was extracted from the tissue. Three rounds of nested PCR, following a modified ARM-PCR protocol, produced the TCRbeta library. MiXCR was run by TCRdb on the multiplex PCR reads, yielding one entry per CDR3 protein. The table has 65,000 to 90,000 distinct CDR3 sequences, approximately 79% seen once. Source material: lung tumor tissue. All receptors come from a woman between 45 and 65 years old with non-small cell lung cancer.

In the case of this clonotype: At one boundary the junction diverges from the germline segment, which might be a read error. This chain joins TRBV18 and TRBJ1-3; the match to TRBD1 covers 7 bases. Germline V gives CDR1 KGHSH, CDR2 LQKENI. CDR3 size: 16 residues. The CDR3 nucleotides read TGTGCCAACTCACCCACGACAGGGAAGTCTGGAAACACCATATATTTT. It codes for CANSPTTGKSGNTIYF.

This clonotype has only one observation. The rearrangement links TRBV11-2 to TRBJ2-5; D not certain. Germline V lookup: CDR1 SGHAT, CDR2 FQNNGV. This CDR3 is built from 13 residues. Trimming cost V 4 bases and J 10 bases, with 16 bases left between them. The CDR3 region is CASSWIRLVDQYF. The CDR3 DNA follows: TGTGCCAGCAGCTGGATCCGGCTAGTGGACCAGTACTTC.

This sequence joins TRBV29-1 and TRBJ2-7, with a weak D call TRBD1 (6 bases). The J call is in doubt because the DNA end fits TRBJ2-1 better. CDR3 length equals 13 residues. Germline V gives CDR1 SQVTM, CDR2 ANQGSEA. The CDR3 sequence: CSTRGRGPYEQFF. The DNA of the CDR3 is TGCAGTACCCGTGGCAGGGGTCCCTACGAGCAGTTCTTC.

With regard to this clonotype: As the CDR3 is not closed by the conserved phenylalanine or tryptophan, this likely results from a read error. This CDR3 reads CAISEGTSMRNEQFL. CDR3 nucleotide sequence: TGTGCCATCAGTGAGGGGACTAGCATGAGGAATGAGCAGTTCTTA. The chain uses TRBV10-3 and TRBJ2-1; 9 positions match TRBD2. Trimming cost V 2 bases and J 7 bases; bases outside gene matches: 6. The CDR3 runs 15 residues. CDR1 ENHRY and CDR2 SYGVKD come from the germline V gene.

This CDR3 reads CASNNRLAGEIGELFF. The CDR3 region has the DNA TGTGCCAGCAATAACCGACTAGCGGGAGAGATCGGGGAGCTGTTTTTT. The chain has TRBV6-6 and TRBJ2-2; 12 bases map to TRBD2. Looked up from germline, CDR1 is MNHNY and CDR2 is SVGAGI (reference sequence). The CDR3 consists of 16 residues. The V gene end was trimmed by 7 bases and the J gene end by 7 bases; junction bases not matched to a gene: 10.

As regards this clonotype: At one of its ends the junction is not consistent with the germline gene, which may arise from a read error. The chain couples TRBV20-1 to TRBJ1-1; D unclear. The CDR3 extends over 13 amino acids. Germline values: CDR1 DFQATT, CDR2 SNEGSKA (reference sequence). For the CDR3, the DNA is TGCAGTGCCCCGACTTGGGGAGGCACTGAAGCGTTCTTT. This sequence encodes CSAPTWGGTEAFF.

Worth noting for this clonotype: An end of the junction does not agree with germline; a read error may underlie this. V gene TRBV5-6 combines with J gene TRBJ2-1, with 9 bases lining up with TRBD2. This CDR3 has 15 residues. Germline CDR1 and CDR2: SGHDT and YYEEEE. The CDR3 here is CANRPSGRRYNEEFF. CDR3 nucleotides: TGTGCCAATCGTCCGAGCGGGAGGAGGTACAATGAGGAGTTCTTC.

This clonotype has a handful of counts. The conserved closing phenylalanine or tryptophan is absent in this CDR3, likely reflecting a read error. The chain couples TRBV6-1 to TRBJ1-1, with a weak D call TRBD1 (5 bases). This CDR3 is built from 11 residues. V was pared by 10 bases and J by 3 bases, with 9 bases between. Germline loops: CDR1 MNHNS, CDR2 SASEGT. The CDR3 loop is CATRDYTEAFI. CDR3 sequence (DNA): TGTGCCACCAGGGACTACACTGAAGCTTTCATT.

Concerning this clonotype itself: At one of its ends the junction is not consistent with the germline gene, which may arise from a read error. The chain uses TRBV11-2 and TRBJ2-7; no definite D call. Germline V gene lookup returns CDR1 SGHAT and CDR2 FQNNGV. The CDR3 spans 15 residues. As DNA, the CDR3 is TGTGTCAGCAGCTTAGAATTAGGGAACTCCTACGAACAGTACTTC. Its protein is CVSSLELGNSYEQYF.

In the case of this clonotype: Because the CDR3 is missing its conserved closing phenylalanine or tryptophan, this is likely a read error. This rearrangement joins TRBV20-1 to TRBJ2-3, with 14 bases matching TRBD2. Germline values: CDR1 DFQATT, CDR2 SNEGSKA (reference sequence). With V trimmed by 8 bases and J by 8 bases, 12 bases remained unmatched. This CDR3 spans 15 amino acids. CDR3 sequence (DNA): TGCAGTCCCCCCGGGACTAGCGGGAGTCGGGGTACGCAGTATTCT. Its translation: CSPPGTSGSRGTQYS.

On this clonotype itself: Likely a read error: the CDR3 ends without its conserved phenylalanine or tryptophan. The V gene is TRBV4-3, the J gene TRBJ2-6; no reliable D call. V was trimmed by 0 bases and J by 1 base, leaving 10 bases between them. The CDR3 spans 17 residues. Germline assignment: CDR1 LGHNA and CDR2 YSLEER. The CDR3 DNA sequence: TGCGCCAGCAGCCAAGACGCATGTTTATCTGGGGCCAACGTCCTGACTCTC. Translation: CASSQDACLSGANVLTL.